This TCR beta chain was sequenced during a study of regulatory T cells in long-lasting Graves disease. Library construction for TCR beta used iRepertoire HTBI primers and Arm-PCR of CDR3 regions. One entry per CDR3 protein, called by TCRdb with MiXCR from the multiplex PCR reads. The sample lists roughly 530,000 distinct CDR3 sequences, around 15% occurring once. Time point defined: newly diagnosed GD, antithyroid drugs for less than 3 months. From RNA extracted from PBMCs, the TCR library was made. This clonotype has ten or more counts. Its antigen is as yet unknown. Study findings and constraints: The study found TRBV28, TRBJ1-2 and TRBJ2-5 favored in persistent disease. Reduced TCR diversity was observed in persistent Graves' patients versus newly diagnosed patients.

The CDR3 loop spans 14 amino acids. J was trimmed by 3 bases and V by 4 bases; bases with no gene match: 6. Germline CDR1 MNHEY, CDR2 SMNVEV (reference sequence). These records were also assigned to another study, of T cells in Graves' hyperthyroidism and ophthalmopathy. That source reports: Primed by the HTBI set, a first-round RT-PCR was run on the TCR CDR3. In blood, most of the thyroid clonotypes expanded above 0.001 were also present.

The sequencing here drew on peripheral blood mononuclear cells (PBMCs), taken at new diagnosis, from a patient treated with antithyroid drugs. This chain links TRBV27 with TRBJ2-7; 7 bases align to TRBD1. The source of this sequence is a woman aged 40 to 65 with Graves disease. CDR3 sequence: CASSSQNRGYEQYF. The DNA of the CDR3 is TGTGCCAGCAGTTCCCAGAACAGGGGCTACGAGCAGTACTTC.